A single sample is the source of the 13 T cell receptor beta chains below, sequenced in a study of patients with pleural tuberculosis. Using its own MiXCR run on the reads, TCRdb lists one record per CDR3 protein. The table shows nearly 30,000 distinct CDR3 sequences, with approximately 20% occurring only once. Specimen: peripheral blood. The receptors derive from a human donor with pleural tuberculosis.

This clonotype was seen ten or more times. The CDR3 reads CASSDRTGGYEQYF. CDR3 sequence (DNA): TGTGCCAGTAGCGACCGGACAGGGGGCTACGAGCAGTACTTC. V is TRBV19 and J is TRBJ2-7; 10 bases fit TRBD1. The germline CDR1 and CDR2 sequences are LNHDA and SQIVND (reference sequence). This CDR3 is built from 14 residues. V was pared by 6 bases and J by 3 bases, with 5 bases of the junction left unmatched.

This clonotype appeared a few times. The chain uses TRBV12-3 or TRBV12-4 and TRBJ2-5; perhaps TRBD1 as D (6 bases). The CDR3 consists of 15 residues. V lost 6 bases and J 5 bases, leaving 19 bases between the germline ends. The CDR3 sequence: CASRSNRDISETQYF. The CDR3 DNA follows: TGTGCCAGCAGATCCAACAGGGACATTTCGGAGACCCAGTACTTC.

Turning to this clonotype: A read error may explain this, as a much larger clone is one base away. Here the CDR3 omits its conserved ending phenylalanine or tryptophan, so a read error is the likely source. The V and J genes are TRBV10-3 and TRBJ2-7, with D possibly TRBD1 on 7 matching bases. The V gene's germline CDR1 is ENHRY and CDR2 SYGVKD. V shed 4 bases and J shed 7 bases, with 17 bases lying between them. The CDR3 spans 14 residues. The CDR3 nucleotides are TGTGCCATCAGTGCCCCAGGGGGACTTTTGGAGCAGTACCTC. The encoded protein is CAISAPGGLLEQYL.

To note about this clonotype: Given a much more abundant clone one base away, this may be a read error. The J gene is TRBJ1-1, the V gene TRBV3-1; D uncertain. The CDR3 contains 14 residues. Germline-derived CDR1 and CDR2 are LGHDT and YNNKEL (reference sequence). CDR3 DNA sequence: TGTGCCAGCAGCCAAGGGTGGGCAGACACTGAAGCTTCCTTT. Translation: CASSQGWADTEASF.

Of note for this clonotype: At one of its ends the junction is not consistent with the germline gene, which may arise from a read error. The rearrangement joins TRBV19 to TRBJ1-1; possibly TRBD1 for D (5 bases). Per germline, CDR1 LNHDA and CDR2 SQIVND (reference sequence). The CDR3 covers 14 residues. The CDR3 DNA follows: TGTTCCAGTATGGAGGGACGGCGGATTGGTGAAGCTTTCTTT. Translating gives CSSMEGRRIGEAFF.

This clonotype occurred many times. The chain couples TRBV15 to TRBJ2-1; D ambiguous. CDR3 length: 12 amino acids. The germline CDR1 and CDR2 sequences are LNHNV and YYDKDF (reference sequence). In DNA, the CDR3 is TGTGCAACCGGCGCGCGCGACAATGAGCAGTTCTTC. Protein: CATGARDNEQFF.

This clonotype was detected ten times or more. The chain recombines TRBV12-3 or TRBV12-4 with TRBJ2-1; TRBD2 matches 11 bases. Unmatched junction bases numbered 7, after V lost 5 bases and J lost 4 bases. The CDR3 runs to 16 residues. The CDR3 reads CASSPLGLAAYNEQFF. The DNA of the CDR3 is TGTGCCAGCAGTCCGCTGGGACTAGCGGCTTACAATGAGCAGTTCTTC.

In this sample, this clonotype turned up once. V is TRBV18 and J is TRBJ2-1, with TRBD2 matching over 15 bases. CDR3 length equals 17 residues. Trimming cost V 5 bases and J 10 bases; bases outside gene matches: 12. Germline V gives CDR1 KGHSH, CDR2 LQKENI. The CDR3 nucleotides are TGTGCCAGCTCAGAAGGACTAGCGGGGGGGCGGTCGGACGAGCAGTTCTTC. This gives the protein CASSEGLAGGRSDEQFF. The complete variable domain, with remaining parts taken from reference TRBV18 and TRBJ2-1, reads NAGVMQNPRHLVRRRGQEARLRCSPMKGHSHVYWYRQLPEEGLKFMVYLQKENIIDESGMPKERFSAEFPKEGPSILRIQQVVRGDSAAYFCASSEGLAGGRSDEQFFGPGTRLTVL.

This clonotype occurred many times. The J gene is TRBJ1-2, the V gene TRBV28; D is perhaps TRBD1 (6 bases). V was clipped by 6 bases and J by 3 bases, with 14 bases between them. Germline loops: CDR1 MDHEN, CDR2 SYDVKM. The CDR3 runs 14 residues. The CDR3 spells CASSSGTNDYGYTF. The CDR3 coding sequence is TGTGCCAGCAGCTCCGGGACAAACGACTATGGCTACACCTTC.

By share, this clonotype ranks as medium-sized. The chain has TRBV7-6 and TRBJ1-1, with 7 bases that match TRBD1. CDR1 and CDR2 from the germline V gene are SGHVS and FNYEAQ. The CDR3 runs to 13 residues. V gave up 4 bases and J gave up 3 bases; unmatched junction bases: 2. This CDR3 reads CASSSTGHTEAFF. DNA of the CDR3: TGTGCCAGCAGCTCGACAGGGCACACTGAAGCTTTCTTT.

For this clonotype: An end of the junction does not agree with germline; a read error may underlie this. The V and J genes are TRBV5-4 and TRBJ1-1, with 8 bases that match TRBD1. This CDR3 has 15 amino acids. Per the germline V gene, CDR1 is SGHNT and CDR2 is YYREEE (reference sequence). The CDR3 protein is CAGLRDRNMNTEAFF. The CDR3 DNA sequence: TGTGCCGGCCTTCGGGACAGGAACATGAACACTGAAGCCTTCTTT. Together with reference TRBV5-4 and TRBJ1-1, the CDR3 gives the full variable domain: ETGVTQSPTHLIKTRGQQVTLRCSSQSGHNTVSWYQQALGQGPQFIFQYYREEENGRGNFPPRFSGLQFPNYSSELNVNALELDDSALYLCAGLRDRNMNTEAFFGQGTRLTVV.

This clonotype showed up many times. The chain joins TRBV9 to TRBJ2-5; tentatively, D is TRBD2 (6 bases). CDR1 is SGDLS, CDR2 YYNGEE, per germline. The V end was cut by 3 bases, the J end by 2 bases, with 17 bases between. The CDR3 covers 16 residues. The CDR3, as DNA: TGTGCCAGCAGCGCAGGGAAAAGGACTATACAAGAGACCCAGTACTTC. It codes for CASSAGKRTIQETQYF. The variable domain in full, with the rest retrieved from reference TRBV9 and TRBJ2-5, is DSGVTQTPKHLITATGQRVTLRCSPRSGDLSVYWYQQSLDQGLQFLIQYYNGEERAKGNILERFSAQQFPDLHSELNLSSLELGDSALYFCASSAGKRTIQETQYFGPGTRLLVL.

This clonotype has at least ten counts. The chain couples TRBV29-1 to TRBJ1-3, with D unresolved. Looked up from germline, CDR1 is SQVTM and CDR2 is ANQGSEA. The CDR3 has 16 amino acids. Trimming removed 0 bases from V and 0 bases from J, with 12 bases in between. The CDR3 DNA follows: TGCAGCGTTGAAGATTTAGGGCGAGACTCTGGAAACACCATATATTTT. This encodes CSVEDLGRDSGNTIYF.